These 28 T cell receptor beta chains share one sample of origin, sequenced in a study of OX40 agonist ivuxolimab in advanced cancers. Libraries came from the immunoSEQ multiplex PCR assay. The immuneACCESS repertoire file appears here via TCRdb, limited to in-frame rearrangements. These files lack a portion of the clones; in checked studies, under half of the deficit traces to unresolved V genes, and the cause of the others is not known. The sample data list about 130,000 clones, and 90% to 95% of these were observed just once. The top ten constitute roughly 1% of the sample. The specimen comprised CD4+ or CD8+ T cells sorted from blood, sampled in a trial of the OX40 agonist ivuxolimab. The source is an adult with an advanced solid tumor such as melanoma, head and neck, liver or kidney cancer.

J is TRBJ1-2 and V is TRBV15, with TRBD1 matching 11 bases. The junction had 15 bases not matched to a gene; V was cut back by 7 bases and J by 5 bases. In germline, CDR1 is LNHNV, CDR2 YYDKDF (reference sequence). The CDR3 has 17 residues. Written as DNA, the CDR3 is TGTGCCACCAACCACTTTACAGGGACAGGGGGTTATTATGGCTACACCTTC. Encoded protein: CATNHFTGTGGYYGYTF. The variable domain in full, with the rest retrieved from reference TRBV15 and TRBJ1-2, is DAMVIQNPRYQVTQFGKPVTLSCSQTLNHNVMYWYQQKSSQAPKLLFHYYDKDFNNEADTPDNFQSRRPNTSFCFLDIRSPGLGDTAMYLCATNHFTGTGGYYGYTFGSGTRLTVV.

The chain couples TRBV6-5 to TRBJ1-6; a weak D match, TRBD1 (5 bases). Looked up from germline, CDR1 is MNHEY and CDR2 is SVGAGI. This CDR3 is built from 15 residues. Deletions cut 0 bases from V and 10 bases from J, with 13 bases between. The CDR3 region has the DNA TGTGCCAGCAGTTACTCGACGGGGGTCGACTCACCCCTCCACTTT. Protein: CASSYSTGVDSPLHF.

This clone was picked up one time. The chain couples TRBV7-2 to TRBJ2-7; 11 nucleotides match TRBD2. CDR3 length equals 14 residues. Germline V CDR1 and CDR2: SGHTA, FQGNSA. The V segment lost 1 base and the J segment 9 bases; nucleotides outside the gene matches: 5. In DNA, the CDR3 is TGTGCCAGCAGCTTAGAGACTAGCGGGGTTCTGCAGTACTTC. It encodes CASSLETSGVLQYF.

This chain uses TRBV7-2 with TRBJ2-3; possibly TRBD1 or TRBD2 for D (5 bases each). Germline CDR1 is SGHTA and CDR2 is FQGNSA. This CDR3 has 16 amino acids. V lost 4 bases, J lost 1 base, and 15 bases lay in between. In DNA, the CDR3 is TGTGCCAGCAGCTCCCCAGCGGTCAGGGGCACAGATACGCAGTATTTT. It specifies CASSSPAVRGTDTQYF.

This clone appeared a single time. The DNA of the CDR3 is TGCGCCAGCAGCTCCGGGACCTTCCTCAATGAGCAGTTCTTC. Protein sequence: CASSSGTFLNEQFF. V usage is TRBV5-1 and J usage is TRBJ2-1; either TRBD1 or TRBD2 may supply D (5 bases each). CDR1 and CDR2 from the germline V gene are SGHRS and YFSETQ. Trimming cost V 3 bases and J 6 bases, with 13 bases left between them. The CDR3 covers 14 residues.

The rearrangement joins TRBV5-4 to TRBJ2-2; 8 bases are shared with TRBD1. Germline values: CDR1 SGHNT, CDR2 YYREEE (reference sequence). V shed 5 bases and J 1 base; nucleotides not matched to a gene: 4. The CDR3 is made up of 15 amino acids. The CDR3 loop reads CASSYGQGNTGELFF. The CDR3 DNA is TGTGCCAGCAGTTATGGACAGGGGAACACCGGGGAGCTGTTTTTT.

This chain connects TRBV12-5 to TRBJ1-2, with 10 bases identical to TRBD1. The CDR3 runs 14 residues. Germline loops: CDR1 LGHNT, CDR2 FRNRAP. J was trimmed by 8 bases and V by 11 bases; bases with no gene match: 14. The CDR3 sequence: CAQAPTGGGGGYTF. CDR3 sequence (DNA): TGTGCTCAAGCTCCGACAGGGGGCGGAGGGGGCTACACCTTC. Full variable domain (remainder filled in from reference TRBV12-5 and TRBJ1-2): DARVTQTPRHKVTEMGQEVTMRCQPILGHNTVFWYRQTMMQGLELLAYFRNRAPLDDSGMPKDRFSAEMPDATLATLKIQPSEPRDSAVYFCAQAPTGGGGGYTFGSGTRLTVV.

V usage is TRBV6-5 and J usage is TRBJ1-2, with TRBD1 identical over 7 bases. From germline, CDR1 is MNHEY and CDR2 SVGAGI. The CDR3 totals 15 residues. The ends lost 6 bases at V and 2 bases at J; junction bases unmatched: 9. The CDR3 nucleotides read TGTGCCAGCAGGGGAACAGGGGCCGCAAACTATGGCTACACCTTC. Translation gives CASRGTGAANYGYTF.

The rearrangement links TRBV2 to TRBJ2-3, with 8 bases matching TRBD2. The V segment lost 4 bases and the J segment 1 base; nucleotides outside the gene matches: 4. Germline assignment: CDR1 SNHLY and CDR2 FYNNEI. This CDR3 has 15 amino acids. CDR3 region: CASSGRGAGTDTQYF. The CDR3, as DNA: TGTGCCAGCAGTGGGCGGGGGGCCGGCACAGATACGCAGTATTTT.

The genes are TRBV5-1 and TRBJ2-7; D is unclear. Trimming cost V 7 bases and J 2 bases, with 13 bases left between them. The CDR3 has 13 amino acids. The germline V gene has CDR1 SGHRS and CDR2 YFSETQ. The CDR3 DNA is TGCGCCAGCGGAATAGCTGGGCCCTACGAGCAGTACTTC. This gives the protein CASGIAGPYEQYF.

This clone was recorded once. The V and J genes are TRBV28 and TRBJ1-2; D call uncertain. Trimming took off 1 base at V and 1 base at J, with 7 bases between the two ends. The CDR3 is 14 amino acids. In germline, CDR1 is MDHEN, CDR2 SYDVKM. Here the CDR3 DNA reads TGTGCCAGCAGTTTATTCGGGGATAACTATGGCTACACCTTC. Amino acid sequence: CASSLFGDNYGYTF.

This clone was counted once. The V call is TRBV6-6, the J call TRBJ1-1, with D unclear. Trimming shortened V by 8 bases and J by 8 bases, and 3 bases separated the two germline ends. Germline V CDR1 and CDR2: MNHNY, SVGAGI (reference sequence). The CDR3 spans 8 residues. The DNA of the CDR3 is TGTGCCAGCGGGGAAGCTTTCTTT. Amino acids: CASGEAFF.

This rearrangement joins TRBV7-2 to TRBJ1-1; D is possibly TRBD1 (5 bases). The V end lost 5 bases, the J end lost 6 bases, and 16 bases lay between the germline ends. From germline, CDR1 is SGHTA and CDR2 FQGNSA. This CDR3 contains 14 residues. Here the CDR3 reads CASSQVREGPEAFF. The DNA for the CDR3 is TGTGCCAGCAGCCAGGTCAGGGAAGGCCCTGAAGCTTTCTTT.

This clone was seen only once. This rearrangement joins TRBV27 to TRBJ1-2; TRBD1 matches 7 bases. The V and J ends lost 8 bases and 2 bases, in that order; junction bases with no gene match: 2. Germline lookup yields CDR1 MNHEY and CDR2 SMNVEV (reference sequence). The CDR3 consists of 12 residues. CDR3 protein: CASGTVNYGYTF. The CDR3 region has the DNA TGTGCCAGCGGGACAGTCAACTATGGCTACACCTTC.

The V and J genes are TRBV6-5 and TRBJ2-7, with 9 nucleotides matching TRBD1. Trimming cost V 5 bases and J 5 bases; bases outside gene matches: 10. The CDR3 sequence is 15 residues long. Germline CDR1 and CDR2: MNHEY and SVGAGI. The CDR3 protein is CASSRTGTGSHEQYF. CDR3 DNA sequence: TGTGCCAGCAGTCGCACCGGGACAGGGTCCCACGAGCAGTACTTC.

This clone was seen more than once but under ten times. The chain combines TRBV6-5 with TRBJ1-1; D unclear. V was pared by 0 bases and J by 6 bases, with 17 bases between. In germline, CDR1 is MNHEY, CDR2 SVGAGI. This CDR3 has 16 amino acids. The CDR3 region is CASSYSGYNRSPEAFF. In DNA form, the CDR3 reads TGTGCCAGCAGTTACTCGGGGTATAATAGAAGCCCTGAAGCTTTCTTT.

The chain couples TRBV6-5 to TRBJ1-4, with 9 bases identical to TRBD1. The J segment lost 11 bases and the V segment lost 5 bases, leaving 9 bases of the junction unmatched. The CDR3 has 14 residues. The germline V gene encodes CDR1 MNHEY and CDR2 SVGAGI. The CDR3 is CASSLDRGSDKLFF. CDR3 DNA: TGTGCCAGCAGTCTCGACAGGGGGAGTGACAAACTGTTTTTT.

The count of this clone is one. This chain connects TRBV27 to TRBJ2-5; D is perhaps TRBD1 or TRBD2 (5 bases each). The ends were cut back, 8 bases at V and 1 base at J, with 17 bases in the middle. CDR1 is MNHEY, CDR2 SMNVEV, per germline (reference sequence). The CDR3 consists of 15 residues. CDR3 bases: TGTGCCAGCCGCGGACTCGGGACCGCCCAAGAGACCCAGTACTTC. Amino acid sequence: CASRGLGTAQETQYF.

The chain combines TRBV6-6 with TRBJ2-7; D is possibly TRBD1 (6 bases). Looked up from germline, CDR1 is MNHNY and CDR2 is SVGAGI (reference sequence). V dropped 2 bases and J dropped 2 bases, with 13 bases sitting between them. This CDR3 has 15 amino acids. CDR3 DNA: TGTGCCAGCAGTTACGCAGGGACACCGACCTACGAGCAGTACTTC. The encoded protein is CASSYAGTPTYEQYF.

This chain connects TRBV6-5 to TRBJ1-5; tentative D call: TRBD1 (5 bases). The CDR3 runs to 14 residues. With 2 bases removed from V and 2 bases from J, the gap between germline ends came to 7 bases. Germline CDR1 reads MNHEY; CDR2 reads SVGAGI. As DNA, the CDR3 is TGTGCCAGCAGTTACCAGGGTGGCAATCAGCCCCAGCATTTT. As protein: CASSYQGGNQPQHF.

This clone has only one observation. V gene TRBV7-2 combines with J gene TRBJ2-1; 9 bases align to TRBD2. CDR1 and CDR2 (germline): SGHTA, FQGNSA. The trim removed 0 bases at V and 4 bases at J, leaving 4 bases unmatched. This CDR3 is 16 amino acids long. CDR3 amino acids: CASSLAGSGSYNEQFF. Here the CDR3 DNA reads TGTGCCAGCAGCTTAGCTGGTAGCGGGAGTTACAATGAGCAGTTCTTC. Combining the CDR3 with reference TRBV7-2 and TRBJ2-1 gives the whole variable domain GAGVSQSPSNKVTEKGKDVELRCDPISGHTALYWYRQSLGQGLEFLIYFQGNSAPDKSGLPSDRFSAERTGGSVSTLTIQRTQQEDSAVYLCASSLAGSGSYNEQFFGPGTRLTVL.

The CDR3 nucleotides read TGCAGCGTCGGGACTCTCAATCAGCCCCAGCATTTT. This translates into CSVGTLNQPQHF. The chain is built from TRBV29-1 and TRBJ1-5; perhaps TRBD1 as D (5 bases). The CDR3 is 12 residues long. V lost 6 bases and J lost 3, with 9 bases in between. The germline V gene encodes CDR1 SQVTM and CDR2 ANQGSEA. Full variable domain (missing parts from reference TRBV29-1 and TRBJ1-5): SAVISQKPSRDICQRGTSLTIQCQVDSQVTMMFWYRQQPGQSLTLIATANQGSEATYESGFVIDKFPISRPNLTFSTLTVSNMSPEDSSIYLCSVGTLNQPQHFGDGTRLSIL.

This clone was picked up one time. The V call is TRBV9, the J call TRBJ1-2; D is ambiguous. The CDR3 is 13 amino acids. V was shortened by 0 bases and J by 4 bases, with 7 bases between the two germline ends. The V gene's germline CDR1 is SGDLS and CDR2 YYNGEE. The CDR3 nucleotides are TGTGCCAGCAGCGTAGTTGGACGCTATGGCTACACCTTC. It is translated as CASSVVGRYGYTF.

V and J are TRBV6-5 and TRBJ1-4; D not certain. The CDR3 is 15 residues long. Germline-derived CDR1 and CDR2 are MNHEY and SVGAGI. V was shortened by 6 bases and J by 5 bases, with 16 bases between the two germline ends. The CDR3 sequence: CASSPLASGNEKLFF. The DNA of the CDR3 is TGTGCCAGCAGCCCTCTGGCCAGCGGGAATGAAAAACTGTTTTTT.

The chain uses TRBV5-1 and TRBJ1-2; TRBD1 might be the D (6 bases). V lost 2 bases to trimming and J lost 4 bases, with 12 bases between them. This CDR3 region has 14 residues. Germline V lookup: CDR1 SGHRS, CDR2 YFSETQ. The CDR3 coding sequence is TGCGCCAGCAGCTTAAGCTGGACAGCCTATGGCTACACCTTC. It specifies CASSLSWTAYGYTF.

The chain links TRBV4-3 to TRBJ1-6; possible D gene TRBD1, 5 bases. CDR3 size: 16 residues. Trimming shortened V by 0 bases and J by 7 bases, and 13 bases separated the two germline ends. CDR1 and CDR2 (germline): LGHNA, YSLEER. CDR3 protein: CASSQDRGTRNSPLHF. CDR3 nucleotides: TGCGCCAGCAGCCAAGATAGAGGGACGAGAAATTCACCCCTCCACTTT.

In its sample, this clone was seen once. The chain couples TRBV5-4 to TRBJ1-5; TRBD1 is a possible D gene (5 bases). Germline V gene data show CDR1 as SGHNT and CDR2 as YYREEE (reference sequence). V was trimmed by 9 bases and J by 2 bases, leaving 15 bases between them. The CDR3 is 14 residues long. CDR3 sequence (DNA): TGTGCCACCTCATCGATGGGGGGCAATCAGCCCCAGCATTTT. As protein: CATSSMGGNQPQHF.

As DNA, the CDR3 is TGTGCCAGCAGCCAAGAAACACGGACTAGCGGACTCCAAGAGACCCAGTACTTC. This codes for CASSQETRTSGLQETQYF. This chain joins TRBV14 and TRBJ2-5; the match to TRBD2 covers 10 bases. Germline loops: CDR1 SGHDN, CDR2 FVKESK. The junction had 8 bases not matched to a gene; V was cut back by 0 bases and J by 1 base. This CDR3 has 18 residues.